The following is a TCR beta chain sequence with its context. Repertoires were generated with immunoSEQ multiplex PCR, while TCRdb's copy carries only in-frame clones and drops some. The data hold about 69,000 clones, with 85% to 90% observed a single time. This sample is part of a study of blood T cell repertoires in COVID-19. Whole-study context: PBMCs, B-cell-depleted T cells, or T cells were the source of the cDNA or gDNA that made up the material.

This CDR3 is 13 amino acids long. Trimming stripped 6 bases from V and 3 bases from J, with 8 bases between. Germline values: CDR1 LNHDA, CDR2 SQIVND (reference sequence). This chain connects TRBV19 to TRBJ2-2; TRBD1 is a possible D gene (6 bases). This TCR was recovered from a man of 80 years or more with acute or convalescent COVID-19. The sample was peripheral blood. The CDR3 nucleotides read TGTGCCAGTAGACACAGGGACACCGGGGAGCTGTTTTTT. As protein: CASRHRDTGELFF.